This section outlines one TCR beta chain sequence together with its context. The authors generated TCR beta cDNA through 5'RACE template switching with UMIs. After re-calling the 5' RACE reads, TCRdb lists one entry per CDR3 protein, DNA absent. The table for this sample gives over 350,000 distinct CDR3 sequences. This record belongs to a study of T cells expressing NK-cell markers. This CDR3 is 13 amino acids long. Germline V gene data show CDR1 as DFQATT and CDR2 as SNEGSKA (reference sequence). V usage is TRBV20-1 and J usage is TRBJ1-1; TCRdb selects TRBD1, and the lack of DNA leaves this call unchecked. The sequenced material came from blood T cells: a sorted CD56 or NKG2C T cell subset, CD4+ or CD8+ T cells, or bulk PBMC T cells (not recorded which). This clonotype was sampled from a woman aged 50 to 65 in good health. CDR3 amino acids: CSARDSPLMVAFF.